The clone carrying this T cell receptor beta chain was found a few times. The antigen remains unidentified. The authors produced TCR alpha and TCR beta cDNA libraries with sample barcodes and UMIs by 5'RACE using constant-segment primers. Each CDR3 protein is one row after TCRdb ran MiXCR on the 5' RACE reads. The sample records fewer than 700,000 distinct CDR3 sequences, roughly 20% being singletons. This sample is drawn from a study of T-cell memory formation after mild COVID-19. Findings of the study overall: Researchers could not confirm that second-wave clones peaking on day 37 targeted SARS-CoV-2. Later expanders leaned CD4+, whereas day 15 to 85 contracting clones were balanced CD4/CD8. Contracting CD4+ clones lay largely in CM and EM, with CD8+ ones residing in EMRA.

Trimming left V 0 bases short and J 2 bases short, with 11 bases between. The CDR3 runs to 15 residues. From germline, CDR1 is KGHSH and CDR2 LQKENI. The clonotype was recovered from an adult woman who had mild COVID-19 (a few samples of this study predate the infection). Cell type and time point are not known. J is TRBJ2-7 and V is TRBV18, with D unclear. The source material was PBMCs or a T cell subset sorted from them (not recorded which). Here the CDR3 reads CASSPPVEHPYEQYF. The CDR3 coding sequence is TGTGCCAGCTCACCACCGGTGGAACACCCCTACGAGCAGTACTTC.